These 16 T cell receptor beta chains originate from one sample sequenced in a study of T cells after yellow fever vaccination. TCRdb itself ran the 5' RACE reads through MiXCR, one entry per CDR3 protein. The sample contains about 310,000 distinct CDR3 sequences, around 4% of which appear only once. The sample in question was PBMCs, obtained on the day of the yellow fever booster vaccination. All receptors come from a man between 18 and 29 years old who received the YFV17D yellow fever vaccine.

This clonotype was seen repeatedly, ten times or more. The CDR3 DNA is TGCGCCAGCAGCCCACGCCGGACCGACAATGAGCAGTTCTTC. Translated: CASSPRRTDNEQFF. V usage is TRBV4-1 and J usage is TRBJ2-1; D is unclear. The V gene's germline CDR1 is MGHRA and CDR2 YSYEKL. Trimming stripped 4 bases from V and 5 bases from J, with 12 bases between. The CDR3 sequence is 14 residues long.

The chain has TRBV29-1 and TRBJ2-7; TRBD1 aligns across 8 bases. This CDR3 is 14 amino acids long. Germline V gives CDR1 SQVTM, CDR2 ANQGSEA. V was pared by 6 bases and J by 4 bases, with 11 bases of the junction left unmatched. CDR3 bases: TGCAGCGTCACCCTCGGACAGGGAGGATACGAGCAGTACTTC. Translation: CSVTLGQGGYEQYF.

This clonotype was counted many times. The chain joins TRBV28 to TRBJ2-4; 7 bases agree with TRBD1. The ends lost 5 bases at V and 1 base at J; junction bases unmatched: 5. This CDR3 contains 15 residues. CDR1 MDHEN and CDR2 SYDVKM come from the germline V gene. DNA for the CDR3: TGTGCCAGCAGTCTGACGACAGGGGCCAAAAACATTCAGTACTTC. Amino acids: CASSLTTGAKNIQYF.

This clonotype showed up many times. CDR3 protein: CASSLGRGRGTDTQYF. CDR3 nucleotides: TGTGCCAGCAGCTTAGGTCGGGGGAGGGGAACAGATACGCAGTATTTT. The rearrangement uses TRBV11-2 and TRBJ2-3, with TRBD2 identical over 7 bases. Trimming removed 1 base from V and 3 bases from J; junction bases left unmatched: 7. The CDR3 length is 16 residues. Germline-derived CDR1 and CDR2 are SGHAT and FQNNGV.

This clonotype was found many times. As DNA, the CDR3 is TGTGCCAGCAGCTTAAACCCGGGACAGGGGTCAGATACGCAGTATTTT. Translated, it gives CASSLNPGQGSDTQYF. This sequence joins TRBV6-1 and TRBJ2-3, with TRBD1 matching over 10 bases. This CDR3 region has 16 residues. Germline values: CDR1 MNHNS, CDR2 SASEGT. The ends lost 6 bases at V and 4 bases at J; junction bases unmatched: 10.

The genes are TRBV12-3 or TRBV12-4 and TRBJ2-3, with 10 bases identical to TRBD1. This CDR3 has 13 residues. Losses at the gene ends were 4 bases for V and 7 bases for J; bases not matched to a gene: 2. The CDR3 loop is CASSWDRGNTQYF. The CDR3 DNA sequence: TGTGCCAGCAGTTGGGACAGGGGTAATACGCAGTATTTT.

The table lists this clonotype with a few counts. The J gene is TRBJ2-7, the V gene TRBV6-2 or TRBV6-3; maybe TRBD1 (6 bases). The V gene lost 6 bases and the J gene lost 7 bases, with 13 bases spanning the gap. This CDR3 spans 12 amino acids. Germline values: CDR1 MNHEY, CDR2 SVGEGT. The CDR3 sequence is CASRHTGWEQYV. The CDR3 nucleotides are TGTGCCAGCAGACACACAGGGTGGGAGCAGTACGTC.

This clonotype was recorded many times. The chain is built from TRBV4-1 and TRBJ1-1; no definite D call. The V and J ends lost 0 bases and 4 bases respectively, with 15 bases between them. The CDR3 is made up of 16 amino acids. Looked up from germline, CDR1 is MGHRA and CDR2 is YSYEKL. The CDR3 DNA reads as TGCGCCAGCAGCCAAGAGGGCCGGGGTGGGAGCACTGAAGCTTTCTTT. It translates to CASSQEGRGGSTEAFF.

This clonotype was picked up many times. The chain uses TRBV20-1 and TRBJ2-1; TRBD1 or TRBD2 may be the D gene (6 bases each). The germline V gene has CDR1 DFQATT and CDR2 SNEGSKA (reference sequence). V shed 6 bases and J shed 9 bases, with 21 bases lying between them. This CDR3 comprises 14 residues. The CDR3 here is CSARRYRDSVEQFF. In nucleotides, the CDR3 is TGCAGTGCGAGAAGATACAGGGACTCGGTTGAGCAGTTCTTC.

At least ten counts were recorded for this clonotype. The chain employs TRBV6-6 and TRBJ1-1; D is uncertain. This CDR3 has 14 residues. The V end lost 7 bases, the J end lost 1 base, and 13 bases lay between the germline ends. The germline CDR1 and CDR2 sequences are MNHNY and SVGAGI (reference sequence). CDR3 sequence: CASTPSGKNTEAFF. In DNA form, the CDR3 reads TGTGCCAGCACCCCTTCCGGGAAGAACACTGAAGCTTTCTTT.

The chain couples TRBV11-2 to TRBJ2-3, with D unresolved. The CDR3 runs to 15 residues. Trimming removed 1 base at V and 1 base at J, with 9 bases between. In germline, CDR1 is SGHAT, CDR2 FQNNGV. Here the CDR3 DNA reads TGTGCCAGCAGCTTAGGAGTTACAGGCACAGATACGCAGTATTTT. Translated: CASSLGVTGTDTQYF.

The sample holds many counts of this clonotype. CDR3 in amino acids: CASSPPGLPFVTQYF. The CDR3 nucleotides read TGTGCCAGCTCACCTCCGGGACTACCGTTTGTGACCCAGTACTTC. This chain uses TRBV18 with TRBJ2-5; 7 bases map to TRBD2. The CDR3 runs to 15 residues. V shed 3 bases and J 7 bases; nucleotides not matched to a gene: 11. Germline-derived CDR1 and CDR2 are KGHSH and LQKENI.

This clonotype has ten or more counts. CDR3 amino acids: CASSPGHGSQETQYF. CDR3 coding DNA: TGCGCCAGCAGCCCCGGCCATGGCAGCCAAGAGACCCAGTACTTC. The chain employs TRBV5-1 and TRBJ2-5; D remains ambiguous. The V gene's germline CDR1 is SGHRS and CDR2 YFSETQ. CDR3 size: 15 residues. Trimming removed 4 bases from V and 1 base from J, with 14 bases in between.

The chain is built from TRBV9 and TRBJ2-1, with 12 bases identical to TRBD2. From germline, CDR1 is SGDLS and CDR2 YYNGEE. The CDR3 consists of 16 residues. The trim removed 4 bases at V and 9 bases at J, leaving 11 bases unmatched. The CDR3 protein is CASSHGLAGTRGEQFF. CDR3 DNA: TGTGCCAGCAGCCACGGACTAGCGGGGACCCGGGGTGAGCAGTTCTTC. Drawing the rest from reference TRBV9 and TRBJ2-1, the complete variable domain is DSGVTQTPKHLITATGQRVTLRCSPRSGDLSVYWYQQSLDQGLQFLIQYYNGEERAKGNILERFSAQQFPDLHSELNLSSLELGDSALYFCASSHGLAGTRGEQFFGPGTRLTVL.

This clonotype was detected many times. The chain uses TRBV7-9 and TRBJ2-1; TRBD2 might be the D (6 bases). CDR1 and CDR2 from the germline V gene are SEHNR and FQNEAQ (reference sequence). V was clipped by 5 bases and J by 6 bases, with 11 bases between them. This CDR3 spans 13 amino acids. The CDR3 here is CASSHRGTNEQFF. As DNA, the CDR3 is TGTGCCAGCAGCCATCGCGGGACCAATGAGCAGTTCTTC.

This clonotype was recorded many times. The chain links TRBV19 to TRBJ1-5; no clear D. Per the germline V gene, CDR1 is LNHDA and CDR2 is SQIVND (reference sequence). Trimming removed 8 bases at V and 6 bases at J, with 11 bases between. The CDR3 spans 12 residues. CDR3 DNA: TGTGCCAGTTCGGTGTCACGTCAGCCCCAGCATTTT. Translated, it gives CASSVSRQPQHF.